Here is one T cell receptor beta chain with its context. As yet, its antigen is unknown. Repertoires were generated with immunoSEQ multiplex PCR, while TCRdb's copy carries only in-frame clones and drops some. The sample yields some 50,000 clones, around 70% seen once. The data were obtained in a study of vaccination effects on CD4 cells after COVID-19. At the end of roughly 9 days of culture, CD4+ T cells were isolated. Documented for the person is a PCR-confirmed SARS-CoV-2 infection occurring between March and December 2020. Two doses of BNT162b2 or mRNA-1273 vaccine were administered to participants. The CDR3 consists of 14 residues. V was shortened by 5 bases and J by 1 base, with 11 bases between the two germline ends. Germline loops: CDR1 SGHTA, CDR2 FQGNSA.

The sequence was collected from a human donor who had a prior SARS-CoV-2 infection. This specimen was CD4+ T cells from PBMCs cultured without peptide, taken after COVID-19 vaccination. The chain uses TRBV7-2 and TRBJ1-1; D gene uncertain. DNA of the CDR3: TGTGCCAGCAGCCCCCTCGGGAGGAACACTGAAGCTTTCTTT. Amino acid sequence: CASSPLGRNTEAFF.